Below, 29 T cell receptor beta chains from the same sample are listed, as sequenced in a study of cytomegalovirus exposure and HLA in healthy donors. PCR primers comprised 60 Vbeta and 13 Jbeta primers. Clones were sequenced by immunoSEQ multiplex PCR, and TCRdb holds only the in-frame ones, with some missing. Of roughly 120,000 clones listed, roughly four fifths are singletons. Material for sequencing was PBMCs. The receptors shown here come from a male donor in good health and CMV-seropositive.

Only one count was recorded for this clone. The V call is TRBV5-1, the J call TRBJ2-2; a weak D match, TRBD2 (5 bases). V was clipped by 0 bases and J by 6 bases, with 12 bases between them. The V gene's germline CDR1 is SGHRS and CDR2 YFSETQ. The CDR3 totals 15 residues. The CDR3 bases are TGCGCCAGCAGCTTGGAAAGAGCGAGGGCCGGGGAGCTGTTTTTT. It is translated as CASSLERARAGELFF.

The rearrangement uses TRBV4-2 and TRBJ2-4; 7 nucleotides match TRBD1. Germline V lookup: CDR1 LGHNA, CDR2 YNFKEQ. Trimming at V came to 1 base and at J to 0 bases, leaving 15 bases not matched to a gene. CDR3 length: 20 amino acids. The CDR3 region has the DNA TGTGCCAGCAGCCAAGCCTACTCCGGGACAGAAGTTCTAGCCAAAAACATTCAGTACTTC. It encodes CASSQAYSGTEVLAKNIQYF.

As DNA, the CDR3 is TGTGCCAGCAGCTTTTGGCTAGCGGGAGTCGGGGAGCTGTTTTTT. This sequence encodes CASSFWLAGVGELFF. The chain joins TRBV11-2 to TRBJ2-2, with TRBD2 matching 10 bases. The CDR3 extends over 15 amino acids. Germline V gene lookup returns CDR1 SGHAT and CDR2 FQNNGV. The V segment lost 3 bases and the J segment 7 bases; nucleotides outside the gene matches: 5. The entire variable domain, with the rest obtained from reference TRBV11-2 and TRBJ2-2, is as follows: EAGVAQSPRYKIIEKRQSVAFWCNPISGHATLYWYQQILGQGPKLLIQFQNNGVVDDSQLPKDRFSAERLKGVDSTLKIQPAKLEDSAVYLCASSFWLAGVGELFFGEGSRLTVL.

The rearrangement uses TRBV27 and TRBJ2-7; D remains unclear. Deletions cut 3 bases from V and 3 bases from J, with 9 bases between. Germline CDR1 is MNHEY and CDR2 is SMNVEV (reference sequence). CDR3 length: 13 amino acids. The CDR3 protein is CASSFTVGYEQYF. The CDR3 DNA sequence: TGTGCCAGCAGTTTTACAGTTGGCTACGAGCAGTACTTC.

The J gene is TRBJ2-5, the V gene TRBV11-2; D ambiguous. Germline CDR1 and CDR2: SGHAT and FQNNGV. The CDR3 runs to 13 residues. V shed 8 bases and J shed 2 bases, with 12 bases lying between them. CDR3 in amino acids: CASSIALQETQYF. The CDR3 DNA sequence: TGTGCCAGCTCTATAGCTCTGCAAGAGACCCAGTACTTC.

The chain joins TRBV28 to TRBJ2-3; 8 bases are a match to TRBD2. The trim removed 4 bases at V and 6 bases at J, leaving 15 bases unmatched. CDR3 length: 17 residues. Germline values: CDR1 MDHEN, CDR2 SYDVKM. CDR3 DNA: TGTGCCAGCAGTTGGATCCGAGTAGCGGGAATAGGGGATACGCAGTATTTT. It is translated as CASSWIRVAGIGDTQYF.

The V call is TRBV28, the J call TRBJ2-7, with 7 bases matching TRBD2. This CDR3 region has 13 residues. V gave up 3 bases and J gave up 3 bases; unmatched junction bases: 2. CDR1 is MDHEN, CDR2 SYDVKM, per germline. The CDR3 sequence: CASSFGRIYEQYF. CDR3 in DNA: TGTGCCAGCAGTTTCGGGAGGATCTACGAGCAGTACTTC.

Of note for this clone: A junction end diverges from the germline sequence, so it may reflect a read error. This sequence joins TRBV28 and TRBJ2-1; 10 nucleotides align to TRBD2. Germline CDR1 and CDR2: MDHEN and SYDVKM. CDR3 length: 17 residues. The chain's CDR3 is CAGSYPLAGANYNEQFF. CDR3 coding DNA: TGTGCCGGCAGTTACCCGCTAGCGGGAGCGAACTACAATGAGCAGTTCTTC.

This sequence joins TRBV5-4 and TRBJ2-3, with a weak D call TRBD1 (6 bases). The CDR3 is 17 residues long. Trimming removed 2 bases from V and 0 bases from J, with 16 bases in between. Germline V gene data show CDR1 as SGHNT and CDR2 as YYREEE (reference sequence). The DNA of the CDR3 is TGTGCCAGCAGCTTACCGTCCACAGGGTCTAGCACAGATACGCAGTATTTT. Its translation is CASSLPSTGSSTDTQYF.

V usage is TRBV28 and J usage is TRBJ2-3, with 9 bases identical to TRBD2. The V gene's germline CDR1 is MDHEN and CDR2 SYDVKM. Trimming took 6 bases from V and 1 from J; bases not matched to a gene: 5. This CDR3 region has 15 residues. CDR3 sequence: CASSPWTSGTDTQYF. The DNA for the CDR3 is TGTGCCAGCAGCCCCTGGACTAGCGGCACAGATACGCAGTATTTT.

V and J are TRBV19 and TRBJ2-1; TRBD1 is a possible D gene (5 bases). Germline CDR1 is LNHDA and CDR2 is SQIVND (reference sequence). The germline V and J ends were trimmed by 7 bases and 2 bases, with 15 bases remaining between them. CDR3 length: 15 residues. CDR3 sequence reads: CASTQGFSAYNEQFF. CDR3 nucleotide sequence: TGTGCCAGTACTCAGGGTTTCTCGGCCTACAATGAGCAGTTCTTC.

This sequence joins TRBV14 and TRBJ2-6, with D perhaps matching TRBD1 (5 bases). The germline V gene encodes CDR1 SGHDN and CDR2 FVKESK. This CDR3 contains 14 residues. V lost 4 bases, J lost 2 bases, and 6 bases lay in between. The CDR3 DNA reads as TGTGCCAGCAGCCCAGGGACTGGGGCCAACGTCCTGACTTTC. Translated: CASSPGTGANVLTF.

This clone was seen more than once but under ten times. The chain combines TRBV30 with TRBJ1-2; tentatively, D is TRBD1 (6 bases). The germline gives CDR1 GTSNPN, CDR2 SVGIG (reference sequence). This CDR3 comprises 13 residues. The V end was cut by 4 bases, the J end by 4 bases, with 13 bases between. In DNA form, the CDR3 reads TGTGCCTGGAACAGGGAGGGGAGCTATGGCTACACCTTC. Translated: CAWNREGSYGYTF.

This clone was picked up a small number of times. V gene TRBV9 combines with J gene TRBJ2-1; a possible D gene is TRBD2 (6 bases). Trimming pared 2 bases from V and 2 bases from J, leaving 11 bases between. The CDR3 totals 15 residues. Germline CDR1 SGDLS, CDR2 YYNGEE. CDR3 in amino acids: CASSVSGRAYNEQFF. Here the CDR3 DNA reads TGTGCCAGCAGCGTTAGCGGAAGGGCCTACAATGAGCAGTTCTTC. The full variable domain, rest sourced from reference TRBV9 and TRBJ2-1, is DSGVTQTPKHLITATGQRVTLRCSPRSGDLSVYWYQQSLDQGLQFLIQYYNGEERAKGNILERFSAQQFPDLHSELNLSSLELGDSALYFCASSVSGRAYNEQFFGPGTRLTVL.

A word on this clone: The junction departs from the called germline gene at one end, perhaps through a read error. The chain has TRBV7-7 and TRBJ2-5; 9 positions agree with TRBD1. The CDR3 has 13 residues. Germline V CDR1 and CDR2: SSHAT, FNYEAQ (reference sequence). CDR3 sequence reads: CASSRDREETQYF. CDR3 sequence (DNA): TGTGCTAGCAGCAGGGACAGGGAGGAGACCCAGTACTTC. The full variable domain, with the rest looked up from reference TRBV7-7 and TRBJ2-5, is GAGVSQSPRYKVTKRGQDVTLRCDPISSHATLYWYQQALGQGPEFLTYFNYEAQPDKSGLPSDRFSAERPEGSISTLTIQRTEQRDSAMYRCASSRDREETQYFGPGTRLLVL.

The chain is built from TRBV28 and TRBJ1-3, with 10 bases matching TRBD1. CDR3 size: 14 residues. After removal of 5 bases from V and 6 bases from J, the junction contained 4 bases not matched to a gene. CDR1 is MDHEN and CDR2 is SYDVKM in the germline V gene. The CDR3 DNA follows: TGTGCCAGCAGTCGGGGACAGGGGTTAAACACCATATATTTT. Encoded protein: CASSRGQGLNTIYF.

J is TRBJ2-5 and V is TRBV5-1, with 9 nucleotides matching TRBD1. This CDR3 comprises 14 residues. In germline, CDR1 is SGHRS, CDR2 YFSETQ. The V and J ends lost 4 bases and 11 bases, in that order; junction bases with no gene match: 12. The CDR3 reads CASSQRDRATEQYF. For the CDR3, the DNA is TGCGCCAGCAGCCAACGGGACAGGGCGACAGAGCAGTACTTC.

The rearrangement joins TRBV7-9 to TRBJ1-1; 8 bases are a match to TRBD1. V shed 4 bases, J shed 0 bases, and the junction held 4 bases outside the gene matches. This CDR3 has 15 amino acids. The germline CDR1 and CDR2 sequences are SEHNR and FQNEAQ (reference sequence). The CDR3 is CASSSGQGMNTEAFF. In nucleotides, the CDR3 is TGTGCCAGCAGCTCAGGACAGGGAATGAACACTGAAGCTTTCTTT. Full variable domain (rest looked up from reference TRBV7-9 and TRBJ1-1): DTGVSQNPRHKITKRGQNVTFRCDPISEHNRLYWYRQTLGQGPEFLTYFQNEAQLEKSRLLSDRFSAERPKGSFSTLEIQRTEQGDSAMYLCASSSGQGMNTEAFFGQGTRLTVV.

Concerning this clone itself: Other DNA sequences in the sample encode the same CDR3. The chain recombines TRBV30 with TRBJ2-3; D unclear. V lost 2 bases and J 3 bases, leaving 6 bases between the germline ends. Germline lookup yields CDR1 GTSNPN and CDR2 SVGIG (reference sequence). The CDR3 covers 12 residues. CDR3 DNA: TGTGCCTGGAGTCCCTCGACAGATACGCAGTATTTT. Amino acids: CAWSPSTDTQYF.

The CDR3: CASSQGQNTEAFF. CDR3 sequence (DNA): TGTGCCAGCAGTCAGGGACAGAACACTGAAGCTTTCTTT. The chain employs TRBV6-6 and TRBJ1-1; D possibly corresponds to TRBD1 (6 bases). V gave up 5 bases and J gave up 1 base, with 8 bases separating them. The CDR3 has 13 amino acids. Germline V gives CDR1 MNHNY, CDR2 SVGAGI (reference sequence).

V and J are TRBV5-4 and TRBJ2-1, with D perhaps matching TRBD2 (6 bases). Looked up from germline, CDR1 is SGHNT and CDR2 is YYREEE (reference sequence). V gave up 2 bases and J gave up 9 bases, with 18 bases separating them. The CDR3 covers 15 residues. CDR3: CASSFGPGVSGEQFF. The CDR3 bases are TGTGCCAGCAGCTTCGGCCCGGGAGTCAGCGGTGAGCAGTTCTTC.

J is TRBJ2-1 and V is TRBV27; the D gene is possibly TRBD2 (6 bases). Germline values: CDR1 MNHEY, CDR2 SMNVEV (reference sequence). The V end lost 0 bases, the J end lost 4 bases, and 22 bases lay between the germline ends. The CDR3 totals 19 residues. The CDR3 bases are TGTGCCAGCAGTTTATCACCGCCGAGGGAGAGCGGGCTTTACAATGAGCAGTTCTTC. It encodes CASSLSPPRESGLYNEQFF.

The V call is TRBV29-1, the J call TRBJ1-4, with D tentatively TRBD1 (5 bases). CDR3 length equals 13 residues. V lost 7 bases to trimming and J lost 0 bases, with 9 bases between them. From germline, CDR1 is SQVTM and CDR2 ANQGSEA. CDR3 sequence reads: CSGGVSTNEKLFF. CDR3 nucleotide sequence: TGCAGCGGGGGGGTCTCAACTAATGAAAAACTGTTTTTT.

The chain uses TRBV5-1 and TRBJ2-3, with 7 bases aligning to TRBD2. Germline CDR1 SGHRS, CDR2 YFSETQ. V shed 4 bases, J shed 5 bases, and the junction held 7 bases outside the gene matches. The CDR3 length is 14 residues. As DNA, the CDR3 is TGCGCCAGCAGCGATCGTTCGGGGGGAGATACGCAGTATTTT. Amino acids: CASSDRSGGDTQYF.

The V call is TRBV19, the J call TRBJ1-5, with 8 bases fitting TRBD1. This CDR3 has 14 residues. CDR1 is LNHDA and CDR2 is SQIVND in the germline V gene (reference sequence). Unmatched junction bases numbered 10, after V lost 6 bases and J lost 9 bases. In DNA, the CDR3 is TGTGCCAGTAGACGGGACAGGACTGATTGGCCCCAGCATTTT. The encoded protein is CASRRDRTDWPQHF.

The chain uses TRBV29-1 and TRBJ2-3, with 9 bases that match TRBD2. The CDR3 has 14 residues. Germline V CDR1 and CDR2: SQVTM, ANQGSEA. V was clipped by 4 bases and J by 6 bases; unmatched bases: 8. The CDR3 here is CSVGSVAGDDTQYF. The DNA of the CDR3 is TGCAGCGTTGGCTCGGTAGCGGGAGACGATACGCAGTATTTT.

V is TRBV4-2 and J is TRBJ1-5; the D gene is possibly TRBD1 (6 bases). CDR3 size: 17 residues. Germline CDR1 is LGHNA and CDR2 is YNFKEQ. V was cut by 1 base and J by 2 bases, with 15 bases left in between. For the CDR3, the DNA is TGTGCCAGCAGCCAAGGGGTAGGGGACATCGGCAATCAGCCCCAGCATTTT. Translating it yields CASSQGVGDIGNQPQHF.

The chain combines TRBV6-1 with TRBJ2-7, with TRBD2 matching over 7 bases. Trimming cost V 5 bases and J 0 bases; bases outside gene matches: 7. Germline V gives CDR1 MNHNS, CDR2 SASEGT. CDR3 length: 15 residues. CDR3 loop: CASSPLREVSYEQYF. The DNA for the CDR3 is TGTGCCAGCAGTCCCCTCCGGGAGGTCTCCTACGAGCAGTACTTC.

Comment on this clone: The junction does not match germline at one end; this may be a read error. The chain employs TRBV5-1 and TRBJ2-7, with 11 bases lining up with TRBD1. Germline-derived CDR1 and CDR2 are SGHRS and YFSETQ. The CDR3 length is 15 residues. CDR3 nucleotide sequence: TGCGCCGGCAGCTTGGGGGGACAGGGGGCCTACGAGCAGTACTTC. Translation: CAGSLGGQGAYEQYF.